This TCR beta chain was captured in a study of immune evolution from preneoplasia to lung adenocarcinoma. Patient tissue came from resections in Japan or China, 2014–2017. H&E slides confirmed each diagnosis, reviewed by two pathologists independently. Trimming removed 5 bases at V and 5 bases at J, with 10 bases between. The germline V gene encodes CDR1 MNHNY and CDR2 SVGAGI (reference sequence). The CDR3 runs 13 residues. Regarding this clone: Its antigen is unknown.

The method was immunoSEQ multiplex PCR; TCRdb's version includes in-frame clones alone and lacks a portion of them. The sample records some 7,000 clones, around 82% being singletons. Study-level results: Clonality was highest in normal lung, lower in later-stage lesions apparently.

This chain joins TRBV6-6 and TRBJ2-1; D not resolved. The receptor's source is a person aged 60 to 85 with lung adenocarcinoma. The specimen sequenced was FFPE adjacent normal lung tissue. CDR3 residues: CASSPRKDNEQFF. The CDR3, as DNA: TGTGCCAGCAGTCCGCGTAAAGACAATGAGCAGTTCTTC.